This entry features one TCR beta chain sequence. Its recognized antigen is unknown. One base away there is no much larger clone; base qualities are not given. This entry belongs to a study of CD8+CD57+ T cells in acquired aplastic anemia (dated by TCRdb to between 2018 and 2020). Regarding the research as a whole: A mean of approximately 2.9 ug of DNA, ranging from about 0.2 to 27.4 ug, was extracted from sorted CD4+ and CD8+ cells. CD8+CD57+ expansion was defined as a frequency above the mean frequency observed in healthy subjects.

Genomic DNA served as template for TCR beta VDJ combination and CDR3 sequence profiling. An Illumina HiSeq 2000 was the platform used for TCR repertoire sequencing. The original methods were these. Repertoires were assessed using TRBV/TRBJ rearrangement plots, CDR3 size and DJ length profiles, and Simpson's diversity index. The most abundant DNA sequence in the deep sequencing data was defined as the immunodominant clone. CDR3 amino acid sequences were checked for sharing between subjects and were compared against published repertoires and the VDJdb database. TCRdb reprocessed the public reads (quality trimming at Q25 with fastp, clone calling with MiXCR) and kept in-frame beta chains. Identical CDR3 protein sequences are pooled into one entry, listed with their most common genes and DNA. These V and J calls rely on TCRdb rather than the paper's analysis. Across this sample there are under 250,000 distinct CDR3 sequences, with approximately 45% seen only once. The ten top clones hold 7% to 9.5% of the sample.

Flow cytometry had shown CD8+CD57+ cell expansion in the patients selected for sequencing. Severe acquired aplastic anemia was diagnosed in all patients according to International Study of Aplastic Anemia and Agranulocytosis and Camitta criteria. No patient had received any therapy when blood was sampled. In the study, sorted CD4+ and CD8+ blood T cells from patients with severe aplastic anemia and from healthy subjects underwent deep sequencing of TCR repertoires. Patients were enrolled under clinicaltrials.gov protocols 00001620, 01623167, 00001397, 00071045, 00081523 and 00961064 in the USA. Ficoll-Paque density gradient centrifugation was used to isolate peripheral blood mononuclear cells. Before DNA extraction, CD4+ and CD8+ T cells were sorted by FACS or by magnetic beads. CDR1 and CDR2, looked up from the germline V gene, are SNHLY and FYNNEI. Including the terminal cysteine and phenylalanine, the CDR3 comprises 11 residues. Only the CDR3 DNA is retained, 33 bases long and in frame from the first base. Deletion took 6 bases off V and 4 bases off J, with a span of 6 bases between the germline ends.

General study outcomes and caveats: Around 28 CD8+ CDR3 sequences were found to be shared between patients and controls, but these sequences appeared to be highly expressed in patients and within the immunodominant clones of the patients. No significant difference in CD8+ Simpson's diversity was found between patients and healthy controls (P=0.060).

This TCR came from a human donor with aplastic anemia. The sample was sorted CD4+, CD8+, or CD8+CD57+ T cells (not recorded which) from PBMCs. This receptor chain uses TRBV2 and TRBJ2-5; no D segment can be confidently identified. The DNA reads TGTGCCAGCAGCGGCTCAGAGACCCAGTACTTC. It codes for CASSGSETQYF. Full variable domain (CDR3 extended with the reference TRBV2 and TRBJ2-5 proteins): EPEVTQTPSHQVTQMGQEVILRCVPISNHLYFYWYRQILGQKVEFLVSFYNNEISEKSEIFDDQFSVERPDGSNFTLKIRSTKLEDSAMYFCASSGSETQYFGPGTRLLVL.